A single sample is the source of the 21 T cell receptor beta chains below, sequenced in a study of OX40 agonist ivuxolimab in advanced cancers. Receptor libraries were prepared by the immunoSEQ multiplex PCR assay. TCRdb holds this immuneACCESS table with in-frame rearrangements only. Some clones are missing; in checked studies, unresolved V genes explain under half, and the rest has no known cause. This sample gives around 72,000 clones in total; approximately 85% of them show up just once. The top ten hold 0.4% to 0.5% of the sample. The specimen comprised CD4+ or CD8+ T cells sorted from blood, sampled in a trial of the OX40 agonist ivuxolimab. These receptors were collected from an adult with an advanced solid tumor such as melanoma, head and neck, liver or kidney cancer.

The chain recombines TRBV6-5 with TRBJ1-2, with D unresolved. Germline V gives CDR1 MNHEY, CDR2 SVGAGI. V was clipped by 6 bases and J by 2 bases, with 10 bases between them. The CDR3 totals 13 residues. CDR3 sequence: CASSGSSNYGYTF. The CDR3 coding sequence is TGTGCCAGCAGCGGGAGCTCCAACTATGGCTACACCTTC.

The chain employs TRBV6-5 and TRBJ1-1; D gene ambiguous. The CDR3 consists of 13 residues. Germline CDR1 reads MNHEY; CDR2 reads SVGAGI. Trimming stripped 7 bases from V and 8 bases from J, with 17 bases between. The CDR3: CASTLPPPREAFF. The CDR3 coding sequence is TGTGCCAGCACCCTCCCCCCTCCCCGGGAAGCTTTCTTT.

The chain employs TRBV5-5 and TRBJ2-2, with 8 bases that match TRBD1. The CDR3 is 14 amino acids. Trimming removed 5 bases from V and 5 bases from J; junction bases left unmatched: 5. CDR1 is SGHKS and CDR2 is YYEKEE in the germline V gene (reference sequence). The CDR3 is CASRFGQGTGELFF. Written as DNA, the CDR3 is TGTGCCAGCAGATTCGGACAGGGTACCGGGGAGCTGTTTTTT.

This chain joins TRBV6-1 and TRBJ1-3; the D is unclear. The CDR3 has 13 amino acids. V gave up 7 bases and J gave up 8 bases, with 15 bases separating them. Germline CDR1 MNHNS, CDR2 SASEGT. CDR3 loop: CASNLRELDTIYF. For the CDR3, the DNA is TGTGCCAGCAACCTACGGGAGCTTGACACCATATATTTT.

The V and J genes are TRBV27 and TRBJ1-5, with unresolved D. The CDR3 totals 12 residues. Trimming left V 8 bases short and J 7 bases short, with 12 bases between. From germline, CDR1 is MNHEY and CDR2 SMNVEV (reference sequence). CDR3 nucleotide sequence: TGTGCCAGCGGGGTGTTGGGGCAGCCCCAGCATTTT. It yields the protein CASGVLGQPQHF.

This chain joins TRBV7-2 and TRBJ2-1; D gene uncertain. The germline gives CDR1 SGHTA, CDR2 FQGNSA. The V gene lost 6 bases and the J gene lost 6 bases, with 12 bases spanning the gap. The CDR3 has 13 amino acids. The DNA for the CDR3 is TGTGCCAGCAGAGACTTCTCCGCCAATGAGCAGTTCTTC. Residues: CASRDFSANEQFF.

The chain carries TRBV7-3 and TRBJ2-1; 8 bases match TRBD1. This CDR3 has 14 residues. Germline CDR1 reads SGHTA; CDR2 reads FQGTGA. Germline trimming cut 5 bases from V and 6 bases from J; bases unmatched to any gene: 6. The chain's CDR3 is CASSELTGGNEQFF. The CDR3 nucleotides read TGTGCCAGCAGCGAGTTAACAGGGGGCAATGAGCAGTTCTTC.

There are a few counts of this clone. The V call is TRBV7-9, the J call TRBJ2-1, with D tentatively TRBD2 (5 bases). Trimming took off 6 bases at V and 13 bases at J, with 13 bases between the two ends. The CDR3 covers 11 residues. CDR1 SEHNR and CDR2 FQNEAQ come from the germline V gene (reference sequence). The CDR3 DNA is TGTGCCAGCAGAGGAGTGAGGGAACAGTTCTTC. Protein: CASRGVREQFF. Together with reference TRBV7-9 and TRBJ2-1, the CDR3 gives the full variable domain: DTGVSQNPRHKITKRGQNVTFRCDPISEHNRLYWYRQTLGQGPEFLTYFQNEAQLEKSRLLSDRFSAERPKGSFSTLEIQRTEQGDSAMYLCASRGVREQFFGPGTRLTVL.

The chain employs TRBV5-4 and TRBJ2-3; D remains ambiguous. The germline V gene encodes CDR1 SGHNT and CDR2 YYREEE (reference sequence). V was clipped by 3 bases and J by 4 bases, with 9 bases between them. This CDR3 is 13 amino acids long. The CDR3 nucleotides read TGTGCCAGCAGCTCAAAAACCCCAGATACGCAGTATTTT. Translating it yields CASSSKTPDTQYF.

The chain combines TRBV5-6 with TRBJ2-1, with D perhaps given as TRBD1 or TRBD2 (5 bases each). The CDR3 is made up of 13 amino acids. Germline V lookup: CDR1 SGHDT, CDR2 YYEEEE. Trimming removed 3 bases at V and 8 bases at J, with 12 bases between. CDR3 in DNA: TGTGCCAGCAGCTCGGGACCCCGGGATGAGCAGTTCTTC. It codes for CASSSGPRDEQFF.

The rearrangement joins TRBV28 to TRBJ2-7, with D maybe TRBD2 (6 bases). Germline V CDR1 and CDR2: MDHEN, SYDVKM. V was cut by 3 bases and J by 2 bases, with 17 bases left in between. CDR3 length: 16 amino acids. CDR3 nucleotide sequence: TGTGCCAGCAGTTTTCTTGGGGGGACTGGTCCCTACGAGCAGTACTTC. Translating it yields CASSFLGGTGPYEQYF.

The rearrangement joins TRBV5-1 to TRBJ1-4; D perhaps matches TRBD1 (5 bases). V dropped 2 bases and J dropped 8 bases, with 13 bases sitting between them. The germline V gene has CDR1 SGHRS and CDR2 YFSETQ. The CDR3 runs to 14 residues. Written as DNA, the CDR3 is TGCGCCAGCAGCTTTGGCAGGGTTGGGGAAAAACTGTTTTTT. This encodes CASSFGRVGEKLFF.

The V call is TRBV7-3, the J call TRBJ2-7; TRBD2 aligns across 9 bases. J lost 3 bases, V lost 3 bases, and 3 bases had no gene match. Germline values: CDR1 SGHTA, CDR2 FQGTGA. The length of the CDR3 is 14 residues. CDR3 loop: CASSLGAGGYEQYF. The CDR3 coding sequence is TGTGCCAGCAGCTTGGGAGCGGGAGGCTACGAGCAGTACTTC.

The chain uses TRBV7-2 and TRBJ1-3; no firm D call. This CDR3 spans 16 amino acids. CDR1 SGHTA and CDR2 FQGNSA come from the germline V gene. V was shortened by 1 base and J by 0 bases, with 10 bases between the two germline ends. This chain's CDR3 is CASSLVSPPSGNTIYF. Here the CDR3 DNA reads TGTGCCAGCAGCTTAGTTTCGCCACCCTCTGGAAACACCATATATTTT.

This clone was recorded once. The V gene is TRBV7-9, the J gene TRBJ2-2; unclear D gene. CDR1 is SEHNR and CDR2 is FQNEAQ in the germline V gene (reference sequence). This CDR3 contains 13 residues. Trimming took 5 bases from V and 8 from J, leaving 12 bases between them. The CDR3 sequence: CASSPWTVGELFF. DNA for the CDR3: TGTGCCAGCAGCCCGTGGACCGTAGGGGAGCTGTTTTTT.

In its sample, this clone was seen once. The gene calls are TRBV6-5 and TRBJ1-1, with D possibly TRBD1 on 5 matching bases. Germline assignment: CDR1 MNHEY and CDR2 SVGAGI. Trimming removed 2 bases from V and 1 base from J, with 11 bases in between. CDR3 length: 15 residues. The CDR3 DNA is TGTGCCAGCAGTTACGCTAAGGGGCAGAACACTGAAGCTTTCTTT. Its translation: CASSYAKGQNTEAFF.

This chain uses TRBV5-5 with TRBJ2-3, with a weak D call TRBD1 (7 bases). This CDR3 comprises 13 residues. The V end was cut by 0 bases, the J end by 8 bases, with 10 bases between. CDR1 is SGHKS and CDR2 is YYEKEE in the germline V gene (reference sequence). This chain's CDR3 is CASSLAQGGTQYF. The DNA for the CDR3 is TGTGCCAGCAGCTTGGCCCAGGGGGGTACGCAGTATTTT. Combining the CDR3 with reference TRBV5-5 and TRBJ2-3 gives the whole variable domain DAGVTQSPTHLIKTRGQQVTLRCSPISGHKSVSWYQQVLGQGPQFIFQYYEKEERGRGNFPDRFSARQFPNYSSELNVNALLLGDSALYLCASSLAQGGTQYFGPGTRLTVL.

This clone has only one observation. The V call is TRBV27, the J call TRBJ1-2; TRBD1 matches 10 bases. With V trimmed by 4 bases and J by 1 base, 6 bases remained unmatched. Germline V gene sequence: CDR1 MNHEY, CDR2 SMNVEV (reference sequence). This CDR3 spans 16 amino acids. This chain's CDR3 is CASSSGQGPNNYGYTF. The CDR3 region has the DNA TGTGCCAGCAGTTCGGGACAGGGGCCCAATAACTATGGCTACACCTTC.

The chain employs TRBV5-4 and TRBJ2-3; 10 bases fit TRBD2. Germline loops: CDR1 SGHNT, CDR2 YYREEE (reference sequence). CDR3 length: 15 amino acids. Unmatched junction bases numbered 3, after V lost 4 bases and J lost 1 base. In DNA form, the CDR3 reads TGTGCCAGCAGCCTAAGCGGGGGGGGCACAGATACGCAGTATTTT. Amino acid sequence: CASSLSGGGTDTQYF.

The J gene is TRBJ1-1, the V gene TRBV5-6; D unresolved. The CDR3 is 13 amino acids. The germline CDR1 and CDR2 sequences are SGHDT and YYEEEE. The V gene lost 0 bases and the J gene lost 1 base, with 4 bases spanning the gap. CDR3 nucleotides: TGTGCCAGCAGCTTGGACGCGAACACTGAAGCTTTCTTT. Its protein is CASSLDANTEAFF.

The chain uses TRBV28 and TRBJ1-6; 7 bases map to TRBD1. CDR3 length: 14 amino acids. Germline CDR1 reads MDHEN; CDR2 reads SYDVKM. V trimming: 4 bases; J trimming: 7 bases; junction bases outside the gene matches: 4. In DNA form, the CDR3 reads TGTGCCAGCAGTTCAGGGGGGCACAATTCACCCCTCCACTTT. Translation gives CASSSGGHNSPLHF.